This T cell receptor (beta chain) stems from a study of molecular identifiers for immune sequencing clone quantification. Study-level information: The replicate experiment used RNA from roughly 20,000 or 100,000 naive CD8 cells. This RNA was split into five aliquots, and four of them were sequenced.

Source material for naive CD8 libraries was 20,000 to 1,000,000 sorted cells, with 10%, 30% or 50% RNA. Trimming removed 0 bases from V and 2 bases from J, with 9 bases in between. There are 15 residues in the CDR3. Germline lookup yields CDR1 SGDLS and CDR2 YYNGEE. This clonotype has only one observation. Its antigen is undetermined. Findings and caveats of the study: Barcodes shared by identical TCR molecules could lead to underestimated sizes of highly expanded clones.

Bulk TCR libraries were made with methods that had been previously described and with listed TCR primers. TCRdb re-called the PCR reads through MiXCR, storing one row per CDR3 protein. Altogether roughly 93,000 distinct CDR3 sequences are present, about 23% being singletons, with the ten largest covering approximately 0.8%. The chain joins TRBV9 to TRBJ2-1, with a tentative D call TRBD2 (6 bases). The TCR comes from a human donor in good health. Some libraries in this study had Jurkat cell RNA spiked in. Sequences were obtained from naive CD8+ T cells from blood, with Jurkat cell RNA spiked in. As for subset: FACS-sorted CD8+CD4-CCR7+CD45RA+ naive T cells. Here the CDR3 DNA reads TGTGCCAGCAGCGTAGCGTGGGGGGCCTACAATGAGCAGTTCTTC. Protein sequence: CASSVAWGAYNEQFF.